This T cell receptor beta chain was documented in a study of shared clonotypes between healthy human individuals. Germline loops: CDR1 SGHRS, CDR2 YFSETQ. Trimming took 4 bases from V and 0 from J; bases not matched to a gene: 3. This CDR3 has 16 residues. Splitting of CD4+ cells produced CD45RA+ naive and CD45RA-negative memory subsets. Overall study results and limits: The represented genetic and exposure-history diversity was limited by the small number of donors. Non-shared clonotypes had lower generation probabilities than those shared by all four donors.

Details on this clone: Its antigen is unidentified.

At deep level, the assay was performed. The repertoire was sequenced with immunoSEQ multiplex PCR; TCRdb's copy has only in-frame clones and lacks some. The repertoire includes about 2.4 million clones, over 85% of them detected once, and approximately 0.37% sits in the top ten. The sequenced sample consisted of naive CD4+ T cells from PBMCs. Described subset: CD45RA+ positively selected. This receptor was identified in a man between 18 and 35 years old in good health. Some clones in this sample may be carry-over from other donors' samples. The chain is built from TRBV5-1 and TRBJ2-7; TRBD2 matches at 14 bases. For the CDR3, the DNA is TGCGCCAGCAGCCCCGGGACTAGCGGGAGCTCCTACGAGCAGTACTTC. This encodes CASSPGTSGSSYEQYF.